This T cell receptor beta chain stems from a study of CD8 T cells in ankylosing spondylitis. Trimming removed 6 bases from V and 6 bases from J; junction bases left unmatched: 11. This CDR3 has 14 amino acids. Per the germline V gene, CDR1 is MGHRA and CDR2 is YSYEKL. This clonotype occurred a few times. Using quantitative 5'-RACE with molecular barcodes, the authors made TCR beta libraries. A single record per CDR3 protein comes from TCRdb applying MiXCR to the 5' RACE reads. The table lists about 340,000 distinct CDR3 sequences, roughly 22% of them singletons, with 13% in the top ten. Sequencing input: blood, either unsorted or a sorted T cell fraction (not recorded which). The TCR originated in a male donor with ankylosing spondylitis or in good health (not recorded which). The chain uses TRBV4-1 and TRBJ2-7; 7 nucleotides align to TRBD1. CDR3 loop: CASRSGTASSEQYF. CDR3 nucleotides: TGCGCCAGCAGGTCCGGGACAGCAAGTTCCGAGCAGTACTTC.